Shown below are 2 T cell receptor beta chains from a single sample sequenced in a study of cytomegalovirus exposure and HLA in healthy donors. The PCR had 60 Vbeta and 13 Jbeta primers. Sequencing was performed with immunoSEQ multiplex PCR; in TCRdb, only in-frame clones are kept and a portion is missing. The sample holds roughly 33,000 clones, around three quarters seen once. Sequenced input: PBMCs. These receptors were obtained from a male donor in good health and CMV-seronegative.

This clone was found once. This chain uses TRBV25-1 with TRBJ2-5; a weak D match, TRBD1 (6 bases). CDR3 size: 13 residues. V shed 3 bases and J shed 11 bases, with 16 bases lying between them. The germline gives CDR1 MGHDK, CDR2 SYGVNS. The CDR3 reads CASSEGAYSGQYF. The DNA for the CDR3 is TGTGCCAGCAGTGAGGGGGCCTACTCCGGTCAGTACTTC. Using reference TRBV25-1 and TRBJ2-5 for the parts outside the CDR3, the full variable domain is EADIYQTPRYLVIGTGKKITLECSQTMGHDKMYWYQQDPGMELHLIHYSYGVNSTEKGDLSSESTVSRIRTEHFPLTLESARPSHTSQYLCASSEGAYSGQYFGPGTRLLVL.

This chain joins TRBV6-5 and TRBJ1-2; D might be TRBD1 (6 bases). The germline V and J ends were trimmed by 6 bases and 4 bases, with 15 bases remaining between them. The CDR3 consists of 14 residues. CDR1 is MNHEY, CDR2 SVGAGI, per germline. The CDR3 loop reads CASRAGHGIYGYTF. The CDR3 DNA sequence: TGTGCCAGCAGAGCGGGACACGGGATCTATGGCTACACCTTC.